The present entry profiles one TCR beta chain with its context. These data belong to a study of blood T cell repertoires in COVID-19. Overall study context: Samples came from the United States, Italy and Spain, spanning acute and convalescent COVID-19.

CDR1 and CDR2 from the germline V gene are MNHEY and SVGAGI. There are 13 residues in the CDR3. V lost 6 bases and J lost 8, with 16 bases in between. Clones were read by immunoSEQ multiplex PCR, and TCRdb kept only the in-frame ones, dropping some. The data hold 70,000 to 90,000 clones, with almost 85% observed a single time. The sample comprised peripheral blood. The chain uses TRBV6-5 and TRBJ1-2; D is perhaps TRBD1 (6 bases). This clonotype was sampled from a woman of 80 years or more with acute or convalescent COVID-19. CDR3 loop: CASSDPLGGGYTF. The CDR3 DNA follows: TGTGCCAGCAGCGATCCCCTAGGGGGAGGCTACACCTTC.